This T cell receptor beta chain is drawn from a study of human T cells and chemical hapten exposure. In the study overall: Sensitization involved placing 2% DPC onto a 2 cm by 2 cm region of upper inner arm skin. Alopecia universalis, totalis or areata was present in patients who were mostly female.

Study findings and constraints: As patch test score rose, PT1 expanded TCR counts tended to rise as well. Expanded TCRs created a significantly greater count of big CDR3 similarity clusters than controls did.

This sample's time point: pre-sensitization, week 0. Treatment given: therapeutic diphenylcyclopropenone sensitization with weekly scalp DPC. This clonotype occurred a few times. Its antigen is not identified. TCRdb fed the RACE reads into MiXCR, producing one record per CDR3 protein. The data hold some 39,000 distinct CDR3 sequences, with approximately 7.6% observed a single time. This sample comprised whole blood, obtained in connection with sensitization to the hapten diphenylcyclopropenone (DPC). The clonotype was recovered from a woman aged 50 to 65 with alopecia areata. Some clones in this sample may be carry-over from other donors' samples.

The CDR3 sequence: CASSPQGLSQETQYF. The CDR3 DNA follows: TGTGCCAGCAGTCCGCAGGGGTTGTCCCAAGAGACCCAGTACTTC. The chain uses TRBV2 and TRBJ2-5, with D perhaps matching TRBD1 (6 bases). The germline gives CDR1 SNHLY, CDR2 FYNNEI. The CDR3 extends over 15 amino acids. V shed 5 bases and J shed 1 base, with 14 bases lying between them. Looking up the rest from reference TRBV2 and TRBJ2-5 gives the full variable domain: EPEVTQTPSHQVTQMGQEVILRCVPISNHLYFYWYRQILGQKVEFLVSFYNNEISEKSEIFDDQFSVERPDGSNFTLKIRSTKLEDSAMYFCASSPQGLSQETQYFGPGTRLLVL.